Listed below are T cell receptor beta chains from one sample, sequenced in a study of blood T cell repertoires in COVID-19. The protocol was immunoSEQ multiplex PCR, while the TCRdb copy is restricted to in-frame clones and leaves out a portion. The table records roughly 220,000 clones, just over 85% of them present only once. Sequences were obtained from PBMCs or T cells enriched from blood (not recorded which). The receptors derive from a woman between 50 and 59 years old with acute COVID-19. Both conserved end residues are part of each CDR3. Each record gives: CDR3 protein, V gene.

CDR3aa: CASSGGSRTDTQYF
v_gene: TRBV9

CDR3aa: CASSPKGQFYGYTF
v_gene: TRBV27

CDR3aa: CASSRGQGLYEQYF
v_gene: TRBV27

CDR3aa: CASSFVGAGAEQYF
v_gene: TRBV27

CDR3aa: CASSLGTGGPLDEQYF
v_gene: TRBV5-1

CDR3aa: CASSIGTGSAEKLFF
v_gene: TRBV5-1

CDR3aa: CASSLRSIPGANVLTF
v_gene: TRBV27

CDR3aa: CASHGLAGGPYTGELFF
v_gene: TRBV27

CDR3aa: CASSMGLAGLHYEQYF
v_gene: TRBV7-2

CDR3aa: CASSATGSGNTIYF
v_gene: TRBV27

CDR3aa: CASSRRQGSYEQYF
v_gene: TRBV3-1/TRBV3-2

CDR3aa: CASSQREYYGYTF
v_gene: TRBV28

CDR3aa: CASSLTGVASGNTIYF
v_gene: TRBV2

CDR3aa: CASSPDRNRGNTIYF
v_gene: TRBV7-2

CDR3aa: CASTHLATGVGETQYF
v_gene: TRBV28

CDR3aa: CASSLALDYNEQFF
v_gene: TRBV27

CDR3aa: CASSETGGPNEKLFF
v_gene: TRBV9

CDR3aa: CASSLAPQEYSYEQYF
v_gene: TRBV3-1/TRBV3-2

CDR3aa: CASSLGQGYQPQHF
v_gene: TRBV4-1

CDR3aa: CASSPSGGGYTF
v_gene: TRBV5-1

CDR3aa: CASSFRRGNTEAFF
v_gene: TRBV11-2

CDR3aa: CASSAGTGAPGNEKLFF
v_gene: TRBV7-3

CDR3aa: CASSLLAGGYNEQFF
v_gene: TRBV14

CDR3aa: CASRLIAGDTQYF
v_gene: TRBV5-8

CDR3aa: CASSDQSGGRWGYEQYF
v_gene: TRBV6-4

CDR3aa: CAISESIGQQETQYF
v_gene: TRBV10-3

CDR3aa: CASRYRGQNTGELFF
v_gene: TRBV2

CDR3aa: CASSLARQGWAYEQYF
v_gene: TRBV5-1

CDR3aa: CATLPPSGKADTQYF
v_gene: TRBV10-3

CDR3aa: CASRSGQDEKLFF
v_gene: TRBV12-3/TRBV12-4

CDR3aa: CASSYGLAGTGELFF
v_gene: TRBV6-5

CDR3aa: CASSQSLVRVETSGRTSYNEQFF
v_gene: TRBV23-1

CDR3aa: CASSPGTVTSGNYGYTF
v_gene: TRBV18

CDR3aa: CAVQGLRYEQYF
v_gene: TRBV11-2

CDR3aa: CASSQGSSGRYF
v_gene: TRBV4-1

CDR3aa: CASSQGPNQPQHF
v_gene: TRBV14

CDR3aa: CASSAGGSNQPQHF
v_gene: TRBV28

CDR3aa: CASSLSPRGYEQYF
v_gene: TRBV28

CDR3aa: CATSDPPGLARTGNEQFF
v_gene: TRBV24-1

CDR3aa: CASSPGQGETQYF
v_gene: TRBV7-8

CDR3aa: CASSPQGTGADTQYF
v_gene: TRBV28

CDR3aa: CASRLGLAEETQYF
v_gene: TRBV28

CDR3aa: CASSQVSGTAQETQYF
v_gene: TRBV3-1/TRBV3-2

CDR3aa: CASSPIEMTGNYGYTF
v_gene: TRBV18

CDR3aa: CASIFLGGAVEQFF
v_gene: TRBV2

CDR3aa: CASSLALSRRQPEQFF
v_gene: TRBV5-1

CDR3aa: CASSEGTAPEKLFF
v_gene: TRBV28

CDR3aa: CASTDGGARTPLHF
v_gene: TRBV6-5

CDR3aa: CASSLASSYNEQFF
v_gene: TRBV7-2

CDR3aa: CASSLGGTSGYNEQFF
v_gene: TRBV13

CDR3aa: CAISEPGQANTEAFF
v_gene: TRBV10-3

CDR3aa: CASSFTGQSTDTQYF
v_gene: TRBV11-2

CDR3aa: CASSLSPGVNYGYTF
v_gene: TRBV5-1

CDR3aa: CASSMSAGGPNTQYF
v_gene: TRBV19